The present TCR beta chain was sequenced within a study of control samples from healthy donors and cancer patients. Germline loops: CDR1 MNHEY, CDR2 SVGEGT. The CDR3 covers 15 residues. V was clipped by 0 bases and J by 4 bases, with 12 bases between them. Clones were read by immunoSEQ multiplex PCR, and TCRdb kept only the in-frame ones, dropping some. The table includes 100,000 to 150,000 clones, about nine tenths detected once. This clone came up a few times. The chain joins TRBV6-2 or TRBV6-3 to TRBJ1-1, with a tentative D call TRBD1 (5 bases). This sequence was found in a young man in good health. Sequencing was performed on blood. CDR3 DNA: TGTGCCAGCAGTTACTCGAGGTCCAGGGCCACTGAAGCTTTCTTT. This codes for CASSYSRSRATEAFF.